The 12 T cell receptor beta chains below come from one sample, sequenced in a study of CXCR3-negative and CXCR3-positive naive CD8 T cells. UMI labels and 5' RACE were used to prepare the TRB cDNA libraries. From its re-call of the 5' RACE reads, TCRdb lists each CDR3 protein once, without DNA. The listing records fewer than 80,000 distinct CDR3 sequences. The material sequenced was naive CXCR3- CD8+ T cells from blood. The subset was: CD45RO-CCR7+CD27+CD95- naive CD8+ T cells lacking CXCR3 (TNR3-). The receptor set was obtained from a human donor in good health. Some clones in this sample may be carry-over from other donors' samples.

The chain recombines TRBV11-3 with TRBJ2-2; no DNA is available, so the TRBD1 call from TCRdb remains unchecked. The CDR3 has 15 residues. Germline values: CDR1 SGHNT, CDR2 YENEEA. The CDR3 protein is CASSVGGENTGELFF.

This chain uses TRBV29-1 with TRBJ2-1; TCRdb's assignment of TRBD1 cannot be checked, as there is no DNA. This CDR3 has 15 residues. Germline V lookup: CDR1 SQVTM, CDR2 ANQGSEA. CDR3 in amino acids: CSVWGAGFSYNEQFF.

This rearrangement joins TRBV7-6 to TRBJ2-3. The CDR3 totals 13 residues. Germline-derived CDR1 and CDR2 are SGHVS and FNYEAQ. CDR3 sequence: CASSLEGTDTQYF.

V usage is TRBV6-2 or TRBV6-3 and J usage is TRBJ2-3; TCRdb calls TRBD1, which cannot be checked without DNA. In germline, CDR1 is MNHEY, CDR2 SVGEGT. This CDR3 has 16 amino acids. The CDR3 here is CASSYPAGATTDTQYF.

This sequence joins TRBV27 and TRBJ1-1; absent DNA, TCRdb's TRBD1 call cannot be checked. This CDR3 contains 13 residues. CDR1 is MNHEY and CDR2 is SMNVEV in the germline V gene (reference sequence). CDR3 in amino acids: CASSSGAVTEAFF.

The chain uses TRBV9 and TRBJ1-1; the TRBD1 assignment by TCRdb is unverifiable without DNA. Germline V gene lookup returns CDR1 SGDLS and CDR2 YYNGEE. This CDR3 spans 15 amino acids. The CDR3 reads CASSTTGSWDTEAFF.

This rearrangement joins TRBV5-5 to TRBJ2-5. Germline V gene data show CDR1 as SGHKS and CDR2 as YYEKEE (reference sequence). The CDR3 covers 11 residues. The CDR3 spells CASSLELNQYF.

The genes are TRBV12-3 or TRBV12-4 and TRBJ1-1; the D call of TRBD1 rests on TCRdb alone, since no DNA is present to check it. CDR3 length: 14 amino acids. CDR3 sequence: CASKRGDSDTEAFF.

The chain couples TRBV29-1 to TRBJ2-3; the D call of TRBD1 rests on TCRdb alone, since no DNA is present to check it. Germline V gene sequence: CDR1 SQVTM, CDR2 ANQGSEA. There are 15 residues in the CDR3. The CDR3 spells CSVEDLEGARDTQYF.

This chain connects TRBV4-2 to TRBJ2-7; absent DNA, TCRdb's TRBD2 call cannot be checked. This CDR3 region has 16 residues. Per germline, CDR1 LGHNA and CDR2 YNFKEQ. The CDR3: CASSQDPAGGSYEQYF.

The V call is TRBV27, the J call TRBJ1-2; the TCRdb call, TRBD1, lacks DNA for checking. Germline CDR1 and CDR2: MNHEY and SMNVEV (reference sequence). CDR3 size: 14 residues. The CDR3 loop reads CASSSGQGNYGYTF.

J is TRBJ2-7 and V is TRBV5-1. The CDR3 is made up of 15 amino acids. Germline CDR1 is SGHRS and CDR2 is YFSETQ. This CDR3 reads CASRLGSYDVDEQYF.